This T cell receptor (beta chain) came from a study of T cell responses to AZD1222 COVID-19 vaccine. Study background: Pooling of second doses given at about 4 or about 12 weeks was done.

Profiled with immunoSEQ multiplex PCR; TCRdb holds only in-frame clones, not every one. This table has more than 95,000 clones, 88% appearing once. This clone was seen a single time. Its target is unknown. V lost 3 bases and J lost 0; bases outside the gene matches: 12. The CDR3 loop spans 20 amino acids. Germline CDR1 reads LGHDT; CDR2 reads YNNKEL (reference sequence). Overall study results and limits: Vaccine-associated CD4 TCRs ranged over spike, dominating at 160-218 and 743-854. Repertoires were obtained solely post-peak T cell response. White British ancestry dominated among donors, who included more females, and clonal diversity was possibly underestimated.

V usage is TRBV3-1 (or the pseudogene TRBV3-2) and J usage is TRBJ2-3; TRBD2 matches at 13 bases. The sample consisted of peripheral blood, taken on day 0 of AZD1222 vaccination. This receptor was identified in an adult in good health. The CDR3 region is CASSQAPGTSGTISTDTQYF. CDR3 sequence (DNA): TGTGCCAGCAGCCAGGCCCCCGGGACTAGCGGGACGATAAGCACAGATACGCAGTATTTT.